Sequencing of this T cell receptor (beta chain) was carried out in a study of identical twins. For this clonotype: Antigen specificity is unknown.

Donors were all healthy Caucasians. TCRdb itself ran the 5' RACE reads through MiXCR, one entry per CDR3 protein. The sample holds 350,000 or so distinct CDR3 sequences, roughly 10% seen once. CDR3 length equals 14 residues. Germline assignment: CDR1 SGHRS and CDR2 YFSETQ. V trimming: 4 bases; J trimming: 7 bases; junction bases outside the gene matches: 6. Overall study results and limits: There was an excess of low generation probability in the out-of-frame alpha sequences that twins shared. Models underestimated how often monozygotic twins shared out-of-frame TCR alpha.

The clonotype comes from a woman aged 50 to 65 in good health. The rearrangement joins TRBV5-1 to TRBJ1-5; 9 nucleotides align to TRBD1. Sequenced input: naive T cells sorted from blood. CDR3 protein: CASSPQGAGQPQHF. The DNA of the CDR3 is TGCGCCAGCAGCCCACAGGGGGCTGGACAGCCCCAGCATTTT.